This T cell receptor (beta chain) was recovered during a study of control samples from healthy donors and cancer patients. The CDR3 spans 20 residues. Unmatched junction bases numbered 8, after V lost 2 bases and J lost 0 bases. Germline CDR1 reads SGHVS; CDR2 reads FNYEAQ. The table came from immunoSEQ multiplex PCR; TCRdb's copy has only in-frame clones and leaves some out. The profile shows roughly 200,000 clones, about 90% of them singletons. Note on this clone: The sample holds other DNA sequences that translate to the same CDR3.

This sequence was found in a man between 25 and 39 years old in good health. The sequenced material came from blood. The V call is TRBV7-6, the J call TRBJ2-1; 15 nucleotides align to TRBD2. The CDR3 region is CASSLSVGTSGGSSYNEQFF. The DNA for the CDR3 is TGTGCCAGCAGCTTATCCGTCGGGACTAGCGGGGGGAGCTCCTACAATGAGCAGTTCTTC. The whole variable domain, filled in from reference TRBV7-6 and TRBJ2-1, reads GAGVSQSPRYKVTKRGQDVALRCDPISGHVSLYWYRQALGQGPEFLTYFNYEAQQDKSGLPNDRFSAERPEGSISTLTIQRTEQRDSAMYRCASSLSVGTSGGSSYNEQFFGPGTRLTVL.